The T cell receptor beta chain described here comes from a study of blood T cell repertoires in COVID-19. Study information: Researchers got acute and convalescent COVID-19 samples from the United States, Italy and Spain. Sources were T cells, B-cell-depleted T cells, or PBMCs; the material itself was cDNA or gDNA.

The ends lost 0 bases at V and 5 bases at J; junction bases unmatched: 4. Germline CDR1 KGHSH, CDR2 LQKENI. CDR3 length: 14 residues. Authors' analysis steps: Scientists estimated how many nucleated cells there were by amplifying reference gene primers. The repertoire was sequenced with immunoSEQ multiplex PCR; TCRdb's copy has only in-frame clones and lacks some. The V and J calls and clone size come from that table; D and trimming were worked out from the DNA. The sample holds 75,000 to 95,000 clones; around three quarters are singletons and the top ten take roughly 25%. The chain employs TRBV18 and TRBJ2-7; 7 bases fit TRBD1. The sequenced material came from peripheral blood. This sequence was found in a woman aged 55-70 years in a cohort sampled during active or convalescent COVID-19. The CDR3 DNA follows: TGTGCCAGCTCACCACCGACAGGGAACGACGAGCAGTACTTC. Protein: CASSPPTGNDEQYF.